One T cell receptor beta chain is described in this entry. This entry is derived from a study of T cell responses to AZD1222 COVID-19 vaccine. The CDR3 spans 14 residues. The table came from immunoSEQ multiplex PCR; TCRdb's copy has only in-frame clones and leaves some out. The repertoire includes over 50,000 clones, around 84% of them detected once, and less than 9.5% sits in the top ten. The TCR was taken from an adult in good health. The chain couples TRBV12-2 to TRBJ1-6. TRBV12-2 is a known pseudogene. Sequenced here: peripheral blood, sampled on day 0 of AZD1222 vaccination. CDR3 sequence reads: CASRLPGNHSPLHF. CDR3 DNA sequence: TGTGCAAGTCGCCTTCCCGGGAACCATTCACCCCTCCACTTT.